This T cell receptor beta chain came from a study of blood T cell repertoires in COVID-19. The wider study: From the United States, Italy and Spain came samples of acute and convalescent COVID-19.

From germline, CDR1 is SGHRS and CDR2 YFSETQ. The CDR3 extends over 15 amino acids. V lost 4 bases to trimming and J lost 1 base; unmatched junction nucleotides: 2. Clones were sequenced by immunoSEQ multiplex PCR, and TCRdb holds only the in-frame ones, with some missing. The data show around 59,000 clones, around nine tenths seen once. The V and J genes are TRBV5-1 and TRBJ2-2, with TRBD1 matching over 9 bases. The sequence was collected from a man aged 55 to 70 with acute or convalescent COVID-19. Sequencing was carried out using peripheral blood. CDR3 sequence: CASSMGQGNTGELFF. CDR3 nucleotide sequence: TGCGCCAGCAGCATGGGACAGGGGAACACCGGGGAGCTGTTTTTT. Combining the CDR3 with reference TRBV5-1 and TRBJ2-2 gives the whole variable domain KAGVTQTPRYLIKTRGQQVTLSCSPISGHRSVSWYQQTPGQGLQFLFEYFSETQRNKGNFPGRFSGRQFSNSRSEMNVSTLELGDSALYLCASSMGQGNTGELFFGEGSRLTVL.